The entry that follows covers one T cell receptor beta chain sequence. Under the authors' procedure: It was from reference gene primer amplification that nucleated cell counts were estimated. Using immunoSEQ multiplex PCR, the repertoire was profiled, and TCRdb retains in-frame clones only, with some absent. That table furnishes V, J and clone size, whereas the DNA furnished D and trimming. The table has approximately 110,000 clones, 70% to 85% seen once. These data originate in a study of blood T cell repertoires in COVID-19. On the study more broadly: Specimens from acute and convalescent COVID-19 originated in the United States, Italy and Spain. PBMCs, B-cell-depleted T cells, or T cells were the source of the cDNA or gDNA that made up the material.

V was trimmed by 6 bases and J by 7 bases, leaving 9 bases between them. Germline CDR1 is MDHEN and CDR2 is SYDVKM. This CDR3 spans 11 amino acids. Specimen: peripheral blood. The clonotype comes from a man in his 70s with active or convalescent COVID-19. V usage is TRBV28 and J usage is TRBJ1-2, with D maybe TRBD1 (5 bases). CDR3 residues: CASSDGGGYTF. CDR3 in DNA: TGTGCCAGCAGCGACGGGGGTGGCTACACCTTC.